This T cell receptor beta chain was sequenced in a study of cytomegalovirus exposure and HLA in healthy donors. As regards this clone: Antigen: not known.

General observations from the study: Researchers counted about 150 TCR beta chains as cytomegalovirus-associated. As was reported, the classifier diagnosed cytomegalovirus status with high specificity and sensitivity. A later analysis found TCR association rates differed by HLA locus, highest for DRB1 and lowest for HLA-C.

60 Vbeta and 13 Jbeta primers were used in PCR. Assay: immunoSEQ multiplex PCR; the TCRdb copy retains only in-frame clones and omits some. The data hold roughly 170,000 clones, with approximately 80% observed a single time. Germline loops: CDR1 LGHNA, CDR2 YNFKEQ. V lost 5 bases and J 6 bases, leaving 9 bases between the germline ends. CDR3 size: 12 residues. The sample consisted of PBMCs. The sequence derives from a woman aged 25 to 39 in good health and CMV-seronegative. This chain uses TRBV4-2 with TRBJ2-3; D is unclear. CDR3 sequence: CASSASFDTQYF. Written as DNA, the CDR3 is TGTGCCAGCAGCGCCAGTTTTGATACGCAGTATTTT.